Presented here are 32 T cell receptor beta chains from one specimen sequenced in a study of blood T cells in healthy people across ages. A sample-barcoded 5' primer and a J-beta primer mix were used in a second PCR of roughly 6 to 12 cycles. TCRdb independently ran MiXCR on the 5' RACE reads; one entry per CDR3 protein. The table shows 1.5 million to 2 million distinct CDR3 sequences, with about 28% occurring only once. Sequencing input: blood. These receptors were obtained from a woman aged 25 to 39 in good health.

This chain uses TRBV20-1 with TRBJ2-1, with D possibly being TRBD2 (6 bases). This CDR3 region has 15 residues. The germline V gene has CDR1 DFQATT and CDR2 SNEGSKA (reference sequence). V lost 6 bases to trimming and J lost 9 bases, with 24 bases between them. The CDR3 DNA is TGCAGTGCCGCGGGCGGCTTTAAGCAGGAGGGTGAGCAGTTCTTC. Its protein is CSAAGGFKQEGEQFF.

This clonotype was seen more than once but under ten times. CDR3 loop: CASSSRGTTNTGELFF. As DNA, the CDR3 is TGTGCCAGCAGCTCGCGTGGTACCACGAACACCGGGGAGCTGTTTTTT. V usage is TRBV7-9 and J usage is TRBJ2-2; D is uncertain. The germline V gene has CDR1 SEHNR and CDR2 FQNEAQ (reference sequence). V lost 4 bases and J lost 0, with 12 bases in between. CDR3 length: 16 residues.

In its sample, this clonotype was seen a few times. The CDR3 DNA is TGTGCCAGCGGGGGGCCACAGACGTACAATGAGCAGTTCTTC. This translates into CASGGPQTYNEQFF. The V call is TRBV7-3, the J call TRBJ2-1; possibly TRBD1 or TRBD2 for D (6 bases each). Deletions cut 8 bases from V and 4 bases from J, with 15 bases between. CDR3 length: 14 residues. CDR1 and CDR2 (germline): SGHTA, FQGTGA.

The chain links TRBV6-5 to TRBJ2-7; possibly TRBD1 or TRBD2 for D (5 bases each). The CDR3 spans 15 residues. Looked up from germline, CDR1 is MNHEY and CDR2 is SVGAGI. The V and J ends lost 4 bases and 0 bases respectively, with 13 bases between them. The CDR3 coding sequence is TGTGCCAGCAGTTCGGACCCAGGGAGCTCCTACGAGCAGTACTTC. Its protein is CASSSDPGSSYEQYF.

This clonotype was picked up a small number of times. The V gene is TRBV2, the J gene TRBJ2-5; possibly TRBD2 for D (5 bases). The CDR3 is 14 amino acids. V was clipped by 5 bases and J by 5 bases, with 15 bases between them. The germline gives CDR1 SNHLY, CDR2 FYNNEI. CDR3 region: CASSRTGPQETQYF. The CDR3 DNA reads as TGTGCCAGCAGTAGGACTGGACCCCAGGAGACCCAGTACTTC.

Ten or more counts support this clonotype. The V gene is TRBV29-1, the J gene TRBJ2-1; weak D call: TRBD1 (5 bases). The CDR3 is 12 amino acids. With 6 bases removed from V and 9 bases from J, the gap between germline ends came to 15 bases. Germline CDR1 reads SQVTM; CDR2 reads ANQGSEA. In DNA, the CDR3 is TGCAGCGTAACAGGTAGCTTTAGTGAGCAGTTCTTC. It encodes CSVTGSFSEQFF.

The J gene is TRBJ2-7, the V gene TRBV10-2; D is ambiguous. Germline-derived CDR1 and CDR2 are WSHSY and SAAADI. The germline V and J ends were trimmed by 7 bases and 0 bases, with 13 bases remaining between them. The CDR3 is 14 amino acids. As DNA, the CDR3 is TGCGCCAGCATGGCCCCGGGCAGCTCCTACGAGCAGTACTTC. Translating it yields CASMAPGSSYEQYF.

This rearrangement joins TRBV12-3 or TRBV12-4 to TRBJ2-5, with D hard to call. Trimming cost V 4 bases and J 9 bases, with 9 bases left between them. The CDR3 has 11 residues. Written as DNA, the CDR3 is TGTGCCAGCAGTTCCTTCGAGGCCCAGTACTTC. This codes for CASSSFEAQYF.

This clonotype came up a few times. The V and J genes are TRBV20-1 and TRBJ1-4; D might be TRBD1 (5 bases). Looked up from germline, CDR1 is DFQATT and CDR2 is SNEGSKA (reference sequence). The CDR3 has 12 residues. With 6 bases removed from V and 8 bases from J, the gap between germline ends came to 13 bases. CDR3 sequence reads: CSAWGSEEKLFF. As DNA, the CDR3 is TGCAGTGCATGGGGGTCAGAGGAAAAACTGTTTTTT.

Here the CDR3 DNA reads TGTGCCAGCAGCCCGCCCTGGGGGACAGTGACAGATACGCAGTATTTT. This gives the protein CASSPPWGTVTDTQYF. The genes are TRBV7-9 and TRBJ2-3, with TRBD1 identical over 7 bases. J gave up 3 bases and V 5 bases, and 11 bases lay outside the gene matches. There are 16 residues in the CDR3. Germline V lookup: CDR1 SEHNR, CDR2 FQNEAQ (reference sequence).

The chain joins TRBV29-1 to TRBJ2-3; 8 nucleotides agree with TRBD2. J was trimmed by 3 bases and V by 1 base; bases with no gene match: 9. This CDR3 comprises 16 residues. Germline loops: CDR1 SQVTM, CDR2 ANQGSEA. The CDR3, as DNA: TGCAGCGTTGAAGCGTCGGGGGGGTTCGGGACAGATACGCAGTATTTT. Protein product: CSVEASGGFGTDTQYF.

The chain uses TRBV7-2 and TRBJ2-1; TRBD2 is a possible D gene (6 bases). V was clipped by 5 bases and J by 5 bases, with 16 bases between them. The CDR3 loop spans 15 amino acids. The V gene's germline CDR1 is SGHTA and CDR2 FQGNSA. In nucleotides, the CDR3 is TGTGCCAGCAGCCGTCATGGCGGGAAGAACAATGAGCAGTTCTTC. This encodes CASSRHGGKNNEQFF.

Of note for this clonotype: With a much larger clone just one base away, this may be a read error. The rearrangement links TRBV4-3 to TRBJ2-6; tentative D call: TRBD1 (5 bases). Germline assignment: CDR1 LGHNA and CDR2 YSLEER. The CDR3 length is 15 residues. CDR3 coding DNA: TGCGCCAGCAGCCATGTCAGGGCTGGGGTCAACGTCCTGACTTTC. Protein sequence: CASSHVRAGVNVLTF.

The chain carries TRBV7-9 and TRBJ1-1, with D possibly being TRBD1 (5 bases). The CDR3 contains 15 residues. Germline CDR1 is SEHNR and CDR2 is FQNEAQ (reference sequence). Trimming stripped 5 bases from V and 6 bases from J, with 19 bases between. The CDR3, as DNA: TGTGCCAGCAGCCCAGGGCCGCAGGGAGGCGCTGAAGCTTTCTTT. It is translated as CASSPGPQGGAEAFF.

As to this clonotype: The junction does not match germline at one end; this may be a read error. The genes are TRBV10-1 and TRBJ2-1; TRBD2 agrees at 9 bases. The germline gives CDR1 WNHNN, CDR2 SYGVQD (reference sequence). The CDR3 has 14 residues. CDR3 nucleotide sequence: TGCACCAGCGGCGCGGGGGGGGCCTACAATGAGCAGTTCTTC. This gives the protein CTSGAGGAYNEQFF.

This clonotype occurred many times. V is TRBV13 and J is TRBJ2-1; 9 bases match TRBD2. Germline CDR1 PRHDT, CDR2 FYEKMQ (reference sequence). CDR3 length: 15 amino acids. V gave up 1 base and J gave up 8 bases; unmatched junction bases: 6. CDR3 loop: CASSLDSGSIDEQFF. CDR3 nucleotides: TGTGCCAGCAGCTTAGATAGCGGGAGTATCGATGAGCAGTTCTTC.

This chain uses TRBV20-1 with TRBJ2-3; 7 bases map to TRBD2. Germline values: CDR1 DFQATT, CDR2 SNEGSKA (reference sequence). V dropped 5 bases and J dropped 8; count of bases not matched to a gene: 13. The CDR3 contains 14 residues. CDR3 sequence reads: CSALGGWTGRTQYF. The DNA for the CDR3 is TGCAGTGCTCTGGGGGGGTGGACGGGTCGTACGCAGTATTTT.

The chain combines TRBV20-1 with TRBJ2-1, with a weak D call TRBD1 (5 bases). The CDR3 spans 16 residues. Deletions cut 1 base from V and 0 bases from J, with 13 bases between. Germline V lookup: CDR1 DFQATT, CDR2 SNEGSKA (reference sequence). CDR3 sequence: CSARGRGASSYNEQFF. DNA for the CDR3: TGCAGTGCTAGAGGTCGTGGGGCTAGCTCCTACAATGAGCAGTTCTTC.

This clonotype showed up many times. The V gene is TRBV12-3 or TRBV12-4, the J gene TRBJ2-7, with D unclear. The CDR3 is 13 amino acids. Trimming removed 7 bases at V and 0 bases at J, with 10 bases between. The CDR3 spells CASMGRSSYEQYF. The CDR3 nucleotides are TGTGCCAGCATGGGAAGGAGCTCCTACGAGCAGTACTTC.

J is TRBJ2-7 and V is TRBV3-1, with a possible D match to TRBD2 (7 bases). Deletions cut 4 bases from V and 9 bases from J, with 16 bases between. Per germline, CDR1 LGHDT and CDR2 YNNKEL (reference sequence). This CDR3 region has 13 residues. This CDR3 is CASSLRGGEWQYF. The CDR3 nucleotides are TGTGCCAGCAGCCTTCGAGGGGGGGAGTGGCAGTACTTC.

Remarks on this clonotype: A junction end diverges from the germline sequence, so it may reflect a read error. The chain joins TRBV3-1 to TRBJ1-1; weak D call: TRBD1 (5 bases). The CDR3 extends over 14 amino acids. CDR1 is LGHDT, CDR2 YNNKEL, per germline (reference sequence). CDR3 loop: CASSQEYEGSEAFF. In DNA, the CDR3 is TGTGCCAGCAGCCAAGAATATGAGGGGTCTGAGGCTTTCTTT. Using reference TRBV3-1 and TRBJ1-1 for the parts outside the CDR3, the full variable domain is DTAVSQTPKYLVTQMGNDKSIKCEQNLGHDTMYWYKQDSKKFLKIMFSYNNKELIINETVPNRFSPKSPDKAHLNLHINSLELGDSAVYFCASSQEYEGSEAFFGQGTRLTVV.

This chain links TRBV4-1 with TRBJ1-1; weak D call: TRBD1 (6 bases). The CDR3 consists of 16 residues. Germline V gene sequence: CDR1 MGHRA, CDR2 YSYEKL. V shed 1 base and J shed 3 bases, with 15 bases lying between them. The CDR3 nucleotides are TGCGCCAGCAGCCAAGGACGGAGAAGGGGGGACACTGAAGCTTTCTTT. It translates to CASSQGRRRGDTEAFF.

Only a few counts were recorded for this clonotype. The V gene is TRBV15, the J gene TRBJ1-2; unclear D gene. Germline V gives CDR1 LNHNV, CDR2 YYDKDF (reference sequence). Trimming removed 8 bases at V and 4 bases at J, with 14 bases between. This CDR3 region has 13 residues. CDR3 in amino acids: CATGPSRSYGYTF. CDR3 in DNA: TGTGCCACCGGCCCTTCCAGAAGCTATGGCTACACCTTC.

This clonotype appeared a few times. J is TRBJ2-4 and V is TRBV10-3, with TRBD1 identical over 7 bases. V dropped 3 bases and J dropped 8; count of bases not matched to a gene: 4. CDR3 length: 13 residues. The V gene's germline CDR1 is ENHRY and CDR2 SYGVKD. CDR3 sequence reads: CAISDRGQDIQYF. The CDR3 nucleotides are TGTGCCATCAGTGACCGAGGACAGGACATTCAGTACTTC.

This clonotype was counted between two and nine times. The CDR3 spells CASALGGSNEAFF. The DNA of the CDR3 is TGTGCTAGTGCCCTAGGGGGGTCTAATGAAGCTTTCTTT. This sequence joins TRBV12-5 and TRBJ1-1; weak D call: TRBD1 (6 bases). V lost 7 bases and J 7 bases, leaving 16 bases between the germline ends. This CDR3 comprises 13 residues. CDR1 is LGHNT and CDR2 is FRNRAP in the germline V gene. The whole variable domain, filled in from reference TRBV12-5 and TRBJ1-1, reads DARVTQTPRHKVTEMGQEVTMRCQPILGHNTVFWYRQTMMQGLELLAYFRNRAPLDDSGMPKDRFSAEMPDATLATLKIQPSEPRDSAVYFCASALGGSNEAFFGQGTRLTVV.

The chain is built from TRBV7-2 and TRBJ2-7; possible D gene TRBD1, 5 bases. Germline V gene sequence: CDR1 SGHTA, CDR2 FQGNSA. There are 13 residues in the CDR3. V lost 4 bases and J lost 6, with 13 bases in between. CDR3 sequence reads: CASSSHRQSEQYF. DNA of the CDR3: TGTGCCAGCAGCTCACACCGACAGTCCGAGCAGTACTTC. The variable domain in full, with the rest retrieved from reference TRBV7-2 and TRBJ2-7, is GAGVSQSPSNKVTEKGKDVELRCDPISGHTALYWYRQSLGQGLEFLIYFQGNSAPDKSGLPSDRFSAERTGGSVSTLTIQRTQQEDSAVYLCASSSHRQSEQYFGPGTRLTVT.

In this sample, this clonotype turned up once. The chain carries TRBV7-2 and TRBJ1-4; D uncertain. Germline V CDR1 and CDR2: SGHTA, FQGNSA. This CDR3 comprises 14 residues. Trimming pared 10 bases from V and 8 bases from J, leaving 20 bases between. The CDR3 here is CANRPRRPKEKLFF. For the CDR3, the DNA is TGTGCCAACAGACCCCGGCGGCCAAAAGAAAAACTGTTTTTT.

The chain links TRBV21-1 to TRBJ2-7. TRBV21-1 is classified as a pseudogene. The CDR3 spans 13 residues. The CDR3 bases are TGTGCCAGCAGCAAATGGGTCTACAATGAGCAGTACTTC. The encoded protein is CASSKWVYNEQYF.

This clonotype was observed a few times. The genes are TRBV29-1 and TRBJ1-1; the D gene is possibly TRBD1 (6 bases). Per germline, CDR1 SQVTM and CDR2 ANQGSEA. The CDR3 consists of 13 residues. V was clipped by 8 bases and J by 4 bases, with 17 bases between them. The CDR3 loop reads CSLSTGRVTEAFF. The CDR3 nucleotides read TGCAGCCTCTCGACAGGAAGAGTCACTGAAGCTTTCTTT.

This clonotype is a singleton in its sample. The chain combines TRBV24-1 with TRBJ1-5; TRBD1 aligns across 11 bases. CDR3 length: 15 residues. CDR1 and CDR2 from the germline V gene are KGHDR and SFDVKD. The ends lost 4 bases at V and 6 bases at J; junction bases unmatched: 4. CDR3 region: CATSDSGTGGQPQHF. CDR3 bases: TGTGCCACCAGTGACTCCGGGACAGGGGGTCAGCCCCAGCATTTT.

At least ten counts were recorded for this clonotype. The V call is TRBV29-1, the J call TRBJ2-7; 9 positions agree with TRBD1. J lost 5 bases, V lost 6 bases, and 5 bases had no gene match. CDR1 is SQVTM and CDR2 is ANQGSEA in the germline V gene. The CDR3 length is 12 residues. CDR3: CSVGGTGNEQYF. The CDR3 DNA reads TGCAGCGTGGGGGGGACAGGGAACGAGCAGTACTTC.

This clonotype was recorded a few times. The CDR3 DNA reads TGTGCCGTCCGGGACAGAATATATGGCTACACCTTC. Protein sequence: CAVRDRIYGYTF. The gene calls are TRBV6-1 and TRBJ1-2; TRBD1 matches at 7 bases. Germline CDR1 MNHNS, CDR2 SASEGT. The V and J ends lost 11 bases and 5 bases, in that order; junction bases with no gene match: 8. The CDR3 runs 12 residues.